This T cell receptor (beta chain) was observed in a study of CD8 T cells in ankylosing spondylitis (dated 2017 in TCRdb). In terms of the full investigation: The study profiled T cell receptor beta repertoires in healthy donors and ankylosing spondylitis patients to find disease-linked TCR variants. The whole study cohort included 95 to 130 healthy donors and around 24 ankylosing spondylitis patients. Peripheral blood samples were taken, and synovial fluid was additionally collected from ankylosing spondylitis patients. Paper-wide results and their limitations: Blood from ankylosing spondylitis patients appeared to be characterized by a TCR beta motif made up of several highly homologous amino acid variants. The disease-linked clones showed a CD8+ phenotype and occurred at relatively low frequencies in peripheral blood. Some of the motif variants had been reported before in the synovial fluid and blood of reactive arthritis patients, a finding that suggests common disease-initiation mechanisms. The disease-linked clones were reported as significantly enriched in matched synovial fluid samples from ankylosing spondylitis patients.

The sequencer listed for this sample is Illumina HiSeq 2500. TCR beta libraries were prepared by quantitative 5'-RACE with molecular barcodes. The authors' analysis ran thus. Disease-linked TCR variants were identified with a new computational method built on a probabilistic model of VDJ rearrangement. TCRdb reanalyzed the raw reads on its own, using fastp at Q25 for trimming and MiXCR for clone calling, and kept in-frame beta chains. Under each unique CDR3 protein, matching rows form one entry showing the most common genes and DNA. The V and J calls and clone size come from TCRdb's table, not from the authors' own analysis. For this sample the table gives 700,000 or so distinct CDR3 sequences, of which roughly 19% were detected only once. Around a fifth of the sample is in the top ten clones. The table lists this clonotype with many counts. Its cognate antigen has yet to be identified. No much larger clone is present one base from it, and per-base qualities are unavailable.

The junction shows trimming of 3 bases on V and 1 base on J, plus 12 bases between the germline ends. The CDR3 sequence holds 15 residues, the cysteine and phenylalanine included. The sequence is cut down to CDR3 DNA, 45 bases in frame from base 1. The germline V gene specifies ENHRY as CDR1 and SYGVKD as CDR2. Recombination linked TRBV10-3 to TRBJ1-2, with TRBD1 tentatively as D gene (6 bases match). This clonotype was sampled from a male donor with ankylosing spondylitis. Sequenced: blood, either unsorted or a sorted T cell fraction (not recorded which). The DNA sequence follows: TGTGCCATCAGTGATTGGGGGCCTCTTAACTATGGCTACACCTTC. Translated, this is CAISDWGPLNYGYTF.